The T cell receptor (beta chain) under discussion was sequenced for a study of T cells after yellow fever vaccination. This clonotype has more than one count but fewer than ten. With V trimmed by 6 bases and J by 2 bases, 8 bases remained unmatched. This CDR3 spans 17 amino acids. Germline V gene lookup returns CDR1 MNHNS and CDR2 SASEGT. TCRdb redid the calling of the 5' RACE reads with MiXCR, one entry per CDR3 protein. The sample has about 320,000 distinct CDR3 sequences, roughly 4.3% seen once. The clonotype comes from a man aged 18 to 29 who received the YFV17D yellow fever vaccine. Sequences were derived from PBMCs, sampled 15 days after the yellow fever booster vaccination. This rearrangement joins TRBV6-1 to TRBJ1-6, with 9 positions matching TRBD1. The CDR3 bases are TGTGCCAGCAGACGCGGACAGGGGAGCACCTATAATTCACCCCTCCACTTT. Translation: CASRRGQGSTYNSPLHF.